The 27 T cell receptor beta chains reported below all come from one sample, sequenced in a study of early T cells in non-severe SARS-CoV-2 infection. MiXCR was run by TCRdb on the 5' RACE reads, yielding one entry per CDR3 protein. The top ten hold 2.5% to 3% of the sample, which has 30,000 to 35,000 distinct CDR3 sequences, roughly 7.2% seen once. Sample: whole blood. The receptors originated from an adult who was a healthcare worker with PCR-confirmed SARS-CoV-2 infection or an uninfected control (not recorded which).

This clonotype came up many times. The V call is TRBV10-3, the J call TRBJ2-6, with 7 bases lining up with TRBD1. This CDR3 contains 17 residues. The J segment lost 0 bases and the V segment lost 6 bases, leaving 8 bases of the junction unmatched. Per the germline V gene, CDR1 is ENHRY and CDR2 is SYGVKD. The CDR3 bases are TGTGCCATCAGAGACACAGGGGCAAGCTCTGGGGCCAACGTCCTGACTTTC. This encodes CAIRDTGASSGANVLTF.

This clonotype was detected a few times. The V and J genes are TRBV5-1 and TRBJ2-1; 8 bases line up with TRBD1. The CDR3 has 15 residues. Germline CDR1 and CDR2: SGHRS and YFSETQ. Trimming removed 3 bases from V and 1 base from J; junction bases left unmatched: 3. The CDR3 nucleotides are TGCGCCAGCAGCTACACAGGGGGTTCCTACAATGAGCAGTTCTTC. Translating it yields CASSYTGGSYNEQFF.

This clonotype appeared a few times. This sequence joins TRBV5-1 and TRBJ2-5; D is tentatively TRBD1 or TRBD2 (5 bases each). Trimming removed 3 bases from V and 5 bases from J, with 11 bases in between. Per the germline V gene, CDR1 is SGHRS and CDR2 is YFSETQ. The CDR3 spans 13 residues. The DNA for the CDR3 is TGCGCCAGCAGCTCTCGGGACGGCGAGACCCAGTACTTC. This encodes CASSSRDGETQYF.

The CDR3 nucleotides are TGTGCCAGCAGTCCAGACCGTGGGCCCCAGCATTTT. It codes for CASSPDRGPQHF. The genes are TRBV2 and TRBJ1-5; D ambiguous. CDR3 length: 12 amino acids. Germline V lookup: CDR1 SNHLY, CDR2 FYNNEI. Trimming removed 5 bases at V and 9 bases at J, with 11 bases between.

Ten or more counts support this clonotype. Written as DNA, the CDR3 is TGTGCCAGCGGTCTCTATTCCTACAATGAGCAGTTCTTC. Translated: CASGLYSYNEQFF. This chain uses TRBV6-6 with TRBJ2-1; D remains unclear. In germline, CDR1 is MNHNY, CDR2 SVGAGI (reference sequence). The germline V and J ends were trimmed by 8 bases and 1 base, with 9 bases remaining between them. The CDR3 extends over 13 amino acids.

This clonotype was seen many times. The V gene is TRBV28, the J gene TRBJ2-1; TRBD1 is a possible D gene (5 bases). Germline V gene lookup returns CDR1 MDHEN and CDR2 SYDVKM. Trimming removed 5 bases from V and 5 bases from J, with 13 bases in between. CDR3 length: 14 residues. The CDR3: CASSPGHLNNEQFF. The CDR3 bases are TGTGCCAGCAGTCCCGGACACCTTAACAATGAGCAGTTCTTC.

This chain links TRBV10-2 with TRBJ2-3, with TRBD2 matching over 10 bases. V shed 3 bases and J 4 bases; nucleotides not matched to a gene: 4. Germline-derived CDR1 and CDR2 are WSHSY and SAAADI. The CDR3 runs to 15 residues. CDR3 DNA sequence: TGCGCCAGCAGTGACTACGGGACTAGCGCAGATACGCAGTATTTT. Translation gives CASSDYGTSADTQYF.

Many counts were recorded for this clonotype. The chain combines TRBV28 with TRBJ1-6; possible D gene TRBD1, 6 bases. CDR1 is MDHEN, CDR2 SYDVKM, per germline. The CDR3 covers 16 residues. V shed 1 base and J shed 6 bases, with 13 bases lying between them. The CDR3 loop is CASSLYTGGRNSPLHF. The CDR3 nucleotides read TGTGCCAGCAGTTTATACACGGGGGGCCGTAATTCACCCCTCCACTTT.

This clonotype was detected ten times or more. This sequence joins TRBV20-1 and TRBJ2-7; TRBD2 agrees at 7 bases. With V trimmed by 3 bases and J by 7 bases, 9 bases remained unmatched. The CDR3 spans 13 residues. CDR1 is DFQATT and CDR2 is SNEGSKA in the germline V gene (reference sequence). CDR3 residues: CSASMREMREQYF. CDR3 sequence (DNA): TGCAGTGCTAGCATGCGGGAGATGCGAGAGCAGTACTTC.

Many counts were recorded for this clonotype. The rearrangement uses TRBV28 and TRBJ1-1; D possibly corresponds to TRBD1 (5 bases). Germline CDR1 MDHEN, CDR2 SYDVKM. This CDR3 contains 14 residues. Deletions cut 3 bases from V and 4 bases from J, with 12 bases between. CDR3 residues: CASSFGGWGTEAFF. The CDR3 nucleotides are TGTGCCAGCAGTTTTGGGGGTTGGGGCACTGAAGCTTTCTTT.

This clonotype was recorded many times. The chain uses TRBV6-6 and TRBJ1-1, with D tentatively TRBD1 (5 bases). V dropped 11 bases and J dropped 4 bases, with 17 bases sitting between them. This CDR3 comprises 13 residues. Germline-derived CDR1 and CDR2 are MNHNY and SVGAGI (reference sequence). The DNA for the CDR3 is TGTGCCGTAAAAATTAGGGGCGGCACTGAAGCTTTCTTT. Encoded protein: CAVKIRGGTEAFF.

This clonotype is categorized as medium-sized (0.01 to 0.1%). This sequence joins TRBV15 and TRBJ2-3, with D unclear. Trimming cost V 6 bases and J 2 bases, with 6 bases left between them. The CDR3 spans 12 residues. The germline CDR1 and CDR2 sequences are LNHNV and YYDKDF (reference sequence). This CDR3 is CATRTTTDTQYF. CDR3 bases: TGTGCCACCAGGACGACCACAGATACGCAGTATTTT.

This clonotype was counted at least ten times. The rearrangement links TRBV3-1 to TRBJ2-7, with unresolved D. The V gene's germline CDR1 is LGHDT and CDR2 YNNKEL (reference sequence). Trimming removed 4 bases at V and 2 bases at J, with 6 bases between. This CDR3 contains 12 residues. For the CDR3, the DNA is TGTGCCAGCAGCCCGACTCCCTACGAGCAGTACTTC. Its translation is CASSPTPYEQYF.

This clonotype was observed at least ten times. This chain joins TRBV7-9 and TRBJ1-4, with D perhaps TRBD1 (5 bases). The CDR3 is 14 residues long. Germline V gives CDR1 SEHNR, CDR2 FQNEAQ (reference sequence). V lost 3 bases and J 7 bases, leaving 12 bases between the germline ends. CDR3 region: CASSFRDRSEKLFF. CDR3 in DNA: TGTGCCAGCAGCTTTAGGGACCGGAGTGAAAAACTGTTTTTT.

This clonotype showed up many times. The chain is built from TRBV20-1 and TRBJ2-7; TRBD1 matches 8 bases. The CDR3 extends over 12 amino acids. The V segment lost 8 bases and the J segment 5 bases; nucleotides outside the gene matches: 8. CDR1 is DFQATT, CDR2 SNEGSKA, per germline (reference sequence). The CDR3 DNA follows: TGCAGTCCCGCACAGGGGGGACACGAGCAGTACTTC. As protein: CSPAQGGHEQYF.

This clonotype was observed many times. The J gene is TRBJ1-6, the V gene TRBV20-1; possible D gene TRBD1, 5 bases. Germline V gene sequence: CDR1 DFQATT, CDR2 SNEGSKA (reference sequence). CDR3 size: 16 residues. The V gene lost 1 base and the J gene lost 3 bases, with 13 bases spanning the gap. The CDR3 DNA sequence: TGCAGTGCTAGAGGGGCAGGGACTTTCTATAATTCACCCCTCCACTTT. This sequence encodes CSARGAGTFYNSPLHF.

This clonotype was seen at least ten times. The chain uses TRBV7-9 and TRBJ2-1; no definite D call. Germline V gives CDR1 SEHNR, CDR2 FQNEAQ (reference sequence). The CDR3 extends over 15 amino acids. The V end was cut by 5 bases, the J end by 1 base, with 12 bases between. The CDR3 DNA reads as TGTGCCAGCAGCGCAGGCGGCGGTTCCTACAATGAGCAGTTCTTC. Translation: CASSAGGGSYNEQFF.

The V and J genes are TRBV29-1 and TRBJ1-1; 9 nucleotides align to TRBD1. V dropped 6 bases and J dropped 4; count of bases not matched to a gene: 15. Germline assignment: CDR1 SQVTM and CDR2 ANQGSEA. The length of the CDR3 is 16 residues. The CDR3 loop is CSVDRGWSIIGTEAFF. CDR3 nucleotides: TGCAGCGTGGACAGGGGTTGGTCTATTATCGGCACTGAAGCTTTCTTT.

As to this clonotype: Being one base from a much bigger clone, this may be a read error. The chain employs TRBV29-1 and TRBJ2-7; 7 bases align to TRBD2. Germline V CDR1 and CDR2: SQVTM, ANQGSEA. The CDR3 totals 13 residues. Written as DNA, the CDR3 is TGCAGCGTCCAGGGCCCACGGGGGGACGAGCAGTGCTTC. Translation: CSVQGPRGDEQCF.

This clonotype was counted only a few times. The chain couples TRBV7-9 to TRBJ2-2; 11 positions agree with TRBD2. The V gene's germline CDR1 is SEHNR and CDR2 FQNEAQ (reference sequence). J lost 7 bases, V lost 4 bases, and 8 bases had no gene match. The CDR3 covers 16 residues. The CDR3 sequence is CASSSTSGTNVGELFF. CDR3 DNA: TGTGCCAGCAGCTCGACTAGCGGGACTAACGTCGGGGAGCTGTTTTTT. Using reference TRBV7-9 and TRBJ2-2 for the parts outside the CDR3, the full variable domain is DTGVSQNPRHKITKRGQNVTFRCDPISEHNRLYWYRQTLGQGPEFLTYFQNEAQLEKSRLLSDRFSAERPKGSFSTLEIQRTEQGDSAMYLCASSSTSGTNVGELFFGEGSRLTVL.

Many counts were recorded for this clonotype. V and J are TRBV20-1 and TRBJ1-5; 7 bases line up with TRBD1. The CDR3 loop spans 16 amino acids. Germline lookup yields CDR1 DFQATT and CDR2 SNEGSKA (reference sequence). Germline trimming cut 3 bases from V and 0 bases from J; bases unmatched to any gene: 8. The CDR3 here is CSASPEGQFSNQPQHF. For the CDR3, the DNA is TGCAGTGCTAGCCCGGAGGGACAGTTTAGCAATCAGCCCCAGCATTTT.

This clonotype showed up many times. The chain combines TRBV10-3 with TRBJ1-2; a weak D match, TRBD1 (5 bases). Trimming cost V 4 bases and J 4 bases, with 10 bases left between them. Germline loops: CDR1 ENHRY, CDR2 SYGVKD. This CDR3 is built from 13 residues. CDR3 coding DNA: TGTGCCATCAGTGGGGGGGAGTTCTATGGCTACACCTTC. Translating it yields CAISGGEFYGYTF.

At least ten counts were recorded for this clonotype. DNA of the CDR3: TGTGCCAGCAACGAAGAAAGACAGGGGATGAACACTGAAGCTTTCTTT. Residues: CASNEERQGMNTEAFF. The gene calls are TRBV2 and TRBJ1-1; 8 bases align to TRBD1. CDR1 and CDR2 from the germline V gene are SNHLY and FYNNEI. The V segment lost 7 bases and the J segment 0 bases; nucleotides outside the gene matches: 10. The CDR3 is 16 amino acids.

This clonotype was counted ten times or more. The chain employs TRBV7-2 and TRBJ2-7, with a possible D match to TRBD1 (5 bases). The CDR3 is made up of 14 amino acids. Germline V CDR1 and CDR2: SGHTA, FQGNSA. The V and J ends lost 4 bases and 5 bases respectively, with 15 bases between them. As DNA, the CDR3 is TGTGCCAGCAGCTCGGGTAACAGGATGCACGAGCAGTACTTC. This sequence encodes CASSSGNRMHEQYF. Filled out from reference TRBV7-2 and TRBJ2-7, the complete variable domain reads GAGVSQSPSNKVTEKGKDVELRCDPISGHTALYWYRQSLGQGLEFLIYFQGNSAPDKSGLPSDRFSAERTGGSVSTLTIQRTQQEDSAVYLCASSSGNRMHEQYFGPGTRLTVT.

This clonotype has a handful of counts. J is TRBJ1-1 and V is TRBV20-1; weak D call: TRBD1 (5 bases). Trimming pared 6 bases from V and 5 bases from J, leaving 10 bases between. Germline V CDR1 and CDR2: DFQATT, SNEGSKA (reference sequence). The CDR3 consists of 11 residues. CDR3 DNA: TGCAGTGCGCAGCAGGGAACTGAAGCTTTCTTT. Translated: CSAQQGTEAFF.

The gene calls are TRBV12-3 or TRBV12-4 and TRBJ2-3; TRBD1 aligns across 9 bases. The CDR3 consists of 14 residues. V was clipped by 6 bases and J by 4 bases; unmatched bases: 5. CDR3 protein: CASRPGQGADTQYF. The DNA for the CDR3 is TGTGCCAGCAGACCGGGACAGGGAGCAGATACGCAGTATTTT.

This clonotype was observed many times. The V gene is TRBV24-1, the J gene TRBJ1-5; no reliable D call. CDR1 is KGHDR, CDR2 SFDVKD, per germline. Trimming shortened V by 7 bases and J by 0 bases, and 12 bases separated the two germline ends. The CDR3 has 15 residues. This chain's CDR3 is CATRRRDYSNQPQHF. CDR3 nucleotide sequence: TGTGCCACCAGGCGTAGGGATTATAGCAATCAGCCCCAGCATTTT.